One and the same sample provided the 4 T cell receptor beta chains below, sequenced in a study of blood T cell repertoires in COVID-19. Profiling relied on immunoSEQ multiplex PCR, and the TCRdb table lists in-frame clones only, not all of them. The table records some 150,000 clones, approximately 90% of them present only once. Sequenced sample: peripheral blood. The receptors were sampled from a woman in her seventies with acute or convalescent COVID-19.

This chain uses TRBV27 with TRBJ2-1; D may be TRBD1 (5 bases). CDR3 size: 12 residues. Germline CDR1 MNHEY, CDR2 SMNVEV (reference sequence). The CDR3 sequence: CMTASSYNEQFF. CDR3 in DNA: TGTATGACAGCGAGCTCCTACAATGAGCAGTTCTTC.

The chain recombines TRBV5-6 with TRBJ1-5; D gene ambiguous. Trimming stripped 0 bases from V and 0 bases from J, with 4 bases between. Germline V CDR1 and CDR2: SGHDT, YYEEEE. The CDR3 runs to 14 residues. The CDR3 region is CASSLGSSNQPQHF. The CDR3 DNA follows: TGTGCCAGCAGCTTGGGCAGTAGCAATCAGCCCCAGCATTTT.

The J gene is TRBJ1-2, the V gene TRBV7-8, with 8 positions matching TRBD1. Trimming cost V 3 bases and J 5 bases; bases outside gene matches: 8. The CDR3 consists of 15 residues. CDR1 SGHVS and CDR2 FQNEAQ come from the germline V gene. CDR3 in amino acids: CASSFGTGGLYGYTF. CDR3 in DNA: TGTGCCAGCAGCTTTGGGACAGGCGGTTTATATGGCTACACCTTC. Full variable domain (remainder filled in from reference TRBV7-8 and TRBJ1-2): GAGVSQSPRYKVAKRGQDVALRCDPISGHVSLFWYQQALGQGPEFLTYFQNEAQLDKSGLPSDRFFAERPEGSVSTLKIQRTQQEDSAVYLCASSFGTGGLYGYTFGSGTRLTVV.

The V and J genes are TRBV4-1 and TRBJ1-5; D ambiguous. Germline CDR1 reads MGHRA; CDR2 reads YSYEKL. The V end was cut by 0 bases, the J end by 4 bases, with 10 bases between. The CDR3 sequence is 15 residues long. The CDR3 DNA follows: TGCGCCAGCAGCCAAGATCGGGCGGGTAATCAGCCCCAGCATTTT. Protein product: CASSQDRAGNQPQHF.